This T cell receptor beta chain was sequenced during a study of blood T cell repertoires in COVID-19. Looking at the study overall: PBMCs, B-cell-depleted T cells, or T cells were the source of the cDNA or gDNA that made up the material.

Germline lookup yields CDR1 SGHDN and CDR2 FVKESK. V lost 0 bases, J lost 1 base, and 12 bases lay in between. This CDR3 region has 16 residues. The study drew participants aged about 18 to 89 years from about two dozen US areas. Participant reports of clinical history set cohort assignment. In the study's own analysis: Counts of nucleated cells, estimated from reference gene primer amplification, were obtained. Profiled with immunoSEQ multiplex PCR; TCRdb holds only in-frame clones, not every one. The V and J calls and clone size come from that table; D and trimming were worked out from the DNA. The sample holds some 240,000 clones, around 86% seen once.

The origin of this receptor is a woman aged 40-49 years with acute COVID-19. The chain is built from TRBV14 and TRBJ1-1; D is possibly TRBD1 (6 bases). Sample: PBMCs or T cells enriched from blood (not recorded which). CDR3 in amino acids: CASSQDRPGQNTEAFF. CDR3 DNA: TGTGCCAGCAGCCAAGATCGCCCGGGACAGAACACTGAAGCTTTCTTT.